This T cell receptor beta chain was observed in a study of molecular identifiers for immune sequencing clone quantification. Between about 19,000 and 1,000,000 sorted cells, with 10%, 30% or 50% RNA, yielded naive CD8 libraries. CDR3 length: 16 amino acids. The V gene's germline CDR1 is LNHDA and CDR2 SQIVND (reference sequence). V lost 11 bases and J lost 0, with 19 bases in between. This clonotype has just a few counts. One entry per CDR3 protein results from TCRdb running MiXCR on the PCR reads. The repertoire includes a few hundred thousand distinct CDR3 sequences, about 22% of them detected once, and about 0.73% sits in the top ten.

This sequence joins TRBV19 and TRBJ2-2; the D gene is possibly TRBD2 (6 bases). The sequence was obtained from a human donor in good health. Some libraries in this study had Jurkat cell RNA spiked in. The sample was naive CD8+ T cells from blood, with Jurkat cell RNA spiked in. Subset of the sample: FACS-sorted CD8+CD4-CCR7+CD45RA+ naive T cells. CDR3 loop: CAGHPFSGSNTGELFF. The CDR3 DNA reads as TGTGCCGGTCACCCATTCAGCGGGTCGAACACCGGGGAGCTGTTTTTT. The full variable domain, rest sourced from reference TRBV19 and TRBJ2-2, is DGGITQSPKYLFRKEGQNVTLSCEQNLNHDAMYWYRQDPGQGLRLIYYSQIVNDFQKGDIAEGYSVSREKKESFPLTVTSAQKNPTAFYLCAGHPFSGSNTGELFFGEGSRLTVL.